This TCR beta chain is from a study of T cell repertoires in cytomegalovirus infection. Study-wide background: It was recently identified HLA-C-restricted and well-studied HLA-B-restricted CMV epitopes that the study used.

TCRdb called the reads again in MiXCR, with one record for every CDR3 protein. Among some 940,000 distinct CDR3 sequences listed, 30% to 40% were seen once. A remark on this clonotype: Antigen: not known.

The V and J ends lost 9 bases and 0 bases respectively, with 24 bases between them. The CDR3 contains 18 residues. The V gene's germline CDR1 is SEHNR and CDR2 FQNEAQ (reference sequence). Sequencing was performed on cultured CD8+ T cells from PBMCs, taken from culture after CMV antigen stimulation. This TCR came from a human donor in good health (CMV status not recorded). Some clones in this sample may be carry-over from other donors' samples. V and J are TRBV7-9 and TRBJ1-5; tentatively, D is TRBD1 (5 bases). The CDR3 coding sequence is TGTGCCAGTATAAGCATGGCCGACAGAACTTATAGCAATCAGCCCCAGCATTTT. Translation: CASISMADRTYSNQPQHF. Full variable domain (missing parts from reference TRBV7-9 and TRBJ1-5): DTGVSQNPRHKITKRGQNVTFRCDPISEHNRLYWYRQTLGQGPEFLTYFQNEAQLEKSRLLSDRFSAERPKGSFSTLEIQRTEQGDSAMYLCASISMADRTYSNQPQHFGDGTRLSIL.